This TCR beta chain appears in the sequencing data of a study of cytomegalovirus exposure and HLA in healthy donors. The PCR had 60 Vbeta and 13 Jbeta primers. Sequenced by immunoSEQ multiplex PCR; TCRdb stores in-frame clones only, minus some. This sample has under 200,000 clones, with roughly 80% found just once. The germline gives CDR1 SGHTA, CDR2 FQGTGA. The CDR3 covers 14 residues. V gave up 2 bases and J gave up 0 bases, with 7 bases separating them. J is TRBJ2-5 and V is TRBV7-3, with D maybe TRBD1 (5 bases). The sequence derives from a man aged 50 to 59 in good health and CMV-seronegative. Sequenced material: PBMCs. The CDR3 bases are TGTGCCAGCAGCTTACAGGGATACCAAGAGACCCAGTACTTC. Its protein product is CASSLQGYQETQYF.